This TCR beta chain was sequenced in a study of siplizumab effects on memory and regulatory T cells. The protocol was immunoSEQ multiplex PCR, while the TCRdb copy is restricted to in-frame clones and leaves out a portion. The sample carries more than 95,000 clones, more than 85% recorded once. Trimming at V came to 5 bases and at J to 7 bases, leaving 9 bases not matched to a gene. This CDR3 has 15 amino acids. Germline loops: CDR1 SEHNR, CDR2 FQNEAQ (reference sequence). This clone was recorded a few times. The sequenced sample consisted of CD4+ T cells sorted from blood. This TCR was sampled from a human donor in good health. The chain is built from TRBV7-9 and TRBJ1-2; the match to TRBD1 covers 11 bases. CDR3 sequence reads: CASSERTGGSSGYTF. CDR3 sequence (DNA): TGTGCCAGCAGCGAGAGGACAGGGGGCTCGAGTGGCTACACCTTC.